The clone carrying this T cell receptor (beta chain) showed up just once. The treatment here: randomized to nivolumab then ipilimumab (arm A) or the reverse (arm B). None of the patients previously received DNA-damaging chemotherapy. The data were produced by immunoSEQ multiplex PCR, yet TCRdb's version contains in-frame clones alone and is incomplete. The sample comprises 20,000 to 25,000 clones, approximately 68% of which are singletons, and roughly a fifth rests with the top ten. This sample was included in a study of sequential checkpoint blockade in melanoma. The CDR3 is made up of 13 amino acids. Trimming cost V 0 bases and J 10 bases; bases outside gene matches: 3. Per the germline V gene, CDR1 is SGDLS and CDR2 is YYNGEE.

This sample comprised CD8+ T cells sorted from blood (inferred from file names), obtained from a patient given nivolumab and ipilimumab in sequence. The sequence derives from a human donor with melanoma. The chain has TRBV9 and TRBJ2-1; TRBD1 aligns across 8 bases. The CDR3 loop is CASSVGDRGEQFF. Written as DNA, the CDR3 is TGTGCCAGCAGCGTAGGTGACAGGGGAGAGCAGTTCTTC. Full variable domain (outside the CDR3, taken from reference TRBV9 and TRBJ2-1): DSGVTQTPKHLITATGQRVTLRCSPRSGDLSVYWYQQSLDQGLQFLIQYYNGEERAKGNILERFSAQQFPDLHSELNLSSLELGDSALYFCASSVGDRGEQFFGPGTRLTVL.